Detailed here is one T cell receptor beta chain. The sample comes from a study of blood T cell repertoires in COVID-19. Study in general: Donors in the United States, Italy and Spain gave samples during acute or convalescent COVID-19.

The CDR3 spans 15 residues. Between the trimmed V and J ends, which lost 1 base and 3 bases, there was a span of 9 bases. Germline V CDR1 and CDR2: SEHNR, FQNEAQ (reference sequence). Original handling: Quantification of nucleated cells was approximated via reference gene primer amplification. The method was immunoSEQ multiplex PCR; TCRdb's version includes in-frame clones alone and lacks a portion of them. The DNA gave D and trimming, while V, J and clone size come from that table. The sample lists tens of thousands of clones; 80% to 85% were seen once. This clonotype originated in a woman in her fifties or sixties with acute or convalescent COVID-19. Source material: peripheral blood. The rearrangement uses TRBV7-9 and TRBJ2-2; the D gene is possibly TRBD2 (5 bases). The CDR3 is CASSLGLAHTGELFF. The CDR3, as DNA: TGTGCCAGCAGCTTAGGTCTAGCCCACACCGGGGAGCTGTTTTTT.